Given below is one T cell receptor beta chain in context. This sample stems from a study of blood T cell repertoires in COVID-19. Method: immunoSEQ multiplex PCR; TCRdb's copy keeps in-frame clones and lacks some. The sample has 300,000 to 450,000 clones; 81% are singletons. This CDR3 region has 14 residues. Germline V CDR1 and CDR2: MDHEN, SYDVKM. Trimming cost V 3 bases and J 3 bases, with 11 bases left between them. The rearrangement uses TRBV28 and TRBJ1-2; weak D call: TRBD1 (5 bases). This TCR was sampled from a human donor with acute or convalescent COVID-19. The donor label of this sample is uncertain. The sample was peripheral blood. CDR3 DNA sequence: TGTGCCAGCAGTTTCCCCTCGGGGGACTATGGCTACACCTTC. Residues: CASSFPSGDYGYTF.